These 13 T cell receptor beta chains came from one sample sequenced in a study of T cell changes during pregnancy in multiple sclerosis. Profiled with immunoSEQ multiplex PCR; TCRdb holds only in-frame clones, not every one. The table shows roughly 86,000 clones, with around 94% occurring only once. Sequencing used peripheral blood, obtained in the first trimester of pregnancy. The receptors here all came from a female donor with multiple sclerosis, enrolled in a pregnancy study.

The rearrangement uses TRBV28 and TRBJ1-2; D not certain. Germline V gene sequence: CDR1 MDHEN, CDR2 SYDVKM. The V gene lost 2 bases and the J gene lost 1 base, with 8 bases spanning the gap. This CDR3 is built from 14 residues. CDR3 coding DNA: TGTGCCAGCAGTTTACCTGGAGTTAACTATGGCTACACCTTC. Translated, it gives CASSLPGVNYGYTF.

This chain connects TRBV20-1 to TRBJ2-1, with unresolved D. V shed 5 bases and J shed 8 bases, with 10 bases lying between them. CDR1 and CDR2 from the germline V gene are DFQATT and SNEGSKA (reference sequence). The CDR3 covers 11 residues. This chain's CDR3 is CSAQSSDEQFF. The CDR3 DNA is TGCAGTGCTCAATCAAGCGATGAGCAGTTCTTC.

CDR3 DNA: TGTGCCAGCAGGAAGCGACAGGGCGACTATGGCTACACCTTC. It yields the protein CASRKRQGDYGYTF. The genes are TRBV6-1 and TRBJ1-2; 7 positions agree with TRBD1. Germline assignment: CDR1 MNHNS and CDR2 SASEGT. Trimming took 6 bases from V and 3 from J; bases not matched to a gene: 7. CDR3 length: 14 residues.

This rearrangement joins TRBV6-9 to TRBJ2-7; TRBD1 matches at 7 bases. The CDR3 covers 16 residues. The V gene's germline CDR1 is MNHGY and CDR2 SVAAGI. After removal of 4 bases from V and 3 bases from J, the junction contained 12 bases not matched to a gene. Written as DNA, the CDR3 is TGTGCCAGCAGTTGCCGACAGGGTCATGATATCTACGAGCAGTACTTC. It yields the protein CASSCRQGHDIYEQYF.

The chain recombines TRBV29-1 with TRBJ1-1; 10 bases fit TRBD1. This CDR3 contains 18 residues. Looked up from germline, CDR1 is SQVTM and CDR2 is ANQGSEA. V dropped 2 bases and J dropped 0; count of bases not matched to a gene: 12. The CDR3 is CSVESGTGAGKMNTEAFF. CDR3 in DNA: TGCAGCGTTGAATCCGGGACAGGGGCGGGGAAGATGAACACTGAAGCTTTCTTT.

The J gene is TRBJ1-4, the V gene TRBV5-4; TRBD1 is a possible D gene (5 bases). Germline values: CDR1 SGHNT, CDR2 YYREEE (reference sequence). V was trimmed by 4 bases and J by 3 bases, leaving 13 bases between them. The CDR3 spans 15 residues. CDR3 coding DNA: TGTGCCAGCAGCCGTCGGGGGTATGCTAATGAAAAACTGTTTTTT. It yields the protein CASSRRGYANEKLFF.

The CDR3 is CASSPDSSGNTIYF. In DNA, the CDR3 is TGCGCCAGCAGTCCGGACAGCTCTGGAAACACCATATATTTT. This chain uses TRBV5-1 with TRBJ1-3; D is possibly TRBD1 (6 bases). The germline V gene has CDR1 SGHRS and CDR2 YFSETQ. The ends were cut back, 5 bases at V and 0 bases at J, with 9 bases in the middle. This CDR3 is 14 amino acids long. The whole variable domain, filled in from reference TRBV5-1 and TRBJ1-3, reads KAGVTQTPRYLIKTRGQQVTLSCSPISGHRSVSWYQQTPGQGLQFLFEYFSETQRNKGNFPGRFSGRQFSNSRSEMNVSTLELGDSALYLCASSPDSSGNTIYFGEGSWLTVV.

This clone came up once. This chain's CDR3 is CASSIDLIGVGGYTF. In DNA form, the CDR3 reads TGTGCCAGTAGTATAGATCTGATAGGGGTTGGCGGCTACACCTTC. The chain recombines TRBV19 with TRBJ1-2, with D possibly matching TRBD1 (5 bases). The germline gives CDR1 LNHDA, CDR2 SQIVND (reference sequence). The CDR3 length is 15 residues. Trimming shortened V by 0 bases and J by 8 bases, and 16 bases separated the two germline ends. Together with reference TRBV19 and TRBJ1-2, the CDR3 gives the full variable domain: DGGITQSPKYLFRKEGQNVTLSCEQNLNHDAMYWYRQDPGQGLRLIYYSQIVNDFQKGDIAEGYSVSREKKESFPLTVTSAQKNPTAFYLCASSIDLIGVGGYTFGSGTRLTVV.

V and J are TRBV19 and TRBJ2-1, with 7 bases matching TRBD2. V trimming: 5 bases; J trimming: 3 bases; junction bases outside the gene matches: 7. The CDR3 is made up of 15 amino acids. Germline V gene lookup returns CDR1 LNHDA and CDR2 SQIVND (reference sequence). The CDR3 sequence is CASSPLANLYNEQFF. The CDR3, as DNA: TGTGCCAGTAGTCCACTAGCGAACCTCTACAATGAGCAGTTCTTC.

DNA for the CDR3: TGTGCCAGCAGTTTCGGGACTAGCGGGACAGATACGCAGTATTTT. Residues: CASSFGTSGTDTQYF. The V call is TRBV28, the J call TRBJ2-3, with 12 bases identical to TRBD2. This CDR3 contains 15 residues. V was clipped by 3 bases and J by 3 bases; unmatched bases: 1. Germline CDR1 MDHEN, CDR2 SYDVKM.

The chain links TRBV27 to TRBJ2-1; D is possibly TRBD2 (5 bases). The germline V gene has CDR1 MNHEY and CDR2 SMNVEV (reference sequence). The germline V and J ends were trimmed by 6 bases and 8 bases, with 17 bases remaining between them. The CDR3 runs to 14 residues. CDR3: CASSAYRVEDEQFF. CDR3 DNA sequence: TGTGCCAGCAGCGCGTATAGAGTGGAGGATGAGCAGTTCTTC.

This chain links TRBV9 with TRBJ1-4; possibly TRBD1 for D (5 bases). Trimming removed 0 bases at V and 8 bases at J, with 17 bases between. The CDR3 loop spans 16 amino acids. The V gene's germline CDR1 is SGDLS and CDR2 YYNGEE. This CDR3 is CASSVGDRGVREKLFF. CDR3 in DNA: TGTGCCAGCAGCGTAGGGGATAGGGGTGTCCGAGAAAAACTGTTTTTT.

The chain is built from TRBV4-3 and TRBJ2-5; D perhaps matches TRBD2 (5 bases). The germline V gene has CDR1 LGHNA and CDR2 YSLEER. V was shortened by 0 bases and J by 0 bases, with 8 bases between the two germline ends. The CDR3 extends over 15 amino acids. CDR3 bases: TGCGCCAGCAGCCAAGAGCGGAGGAACCAAGAGACCCAGTACTTC. This gives the protein CASSQERRNQETQYF.